The T cell receptor (beta chain) under discussion was sequenced for a study of T cells in women clearing cervical HPV infection. Study as a whole: HLA type could not be excluded as a confounder. Study-level results: CIN3+ cases had significantly higher TCR richness than controls; evenness did not differ. TRBV6-7 abundance was lower in cases than controls (0.11% versus 0.16%).

Average input was roughly 1,200 ng genomic DNA for immunoSEQ TCR beta CDR3 amplification. The data were produced by immunoSEQ multiplex PCR, yet TCRdb's version contains in-frame clones alone and is incomplete. Across around 17,000 clones, the top ten clones capture roughly 6.8% of the sample. Germline CDR1 and CDR2: MNHEY and SVGEGT. The CDR3 runs 15 residues. V dropped 7 bases and J dropped 0 bases, with 16 bases sitting between them. In the case of this clone: The antigen remains undetermined. The read terminates 3 residues before the CDR3 end, so the remaining end is supplied by the germline J gene.

This sequence joins TRBV6-2 or TRBV6-3 and TRBJ2-7; D call uncertain. The receptor comes from a woman between 18 and 75 years old with a cervical HPV16 infection that either progressed to CIN3+ or cleared (not recorded which). The sample comprised blood buffy coat. CDR3 DNA, as far as it was read: TGTGCCAGCAACCCCCTAGACTGGAGCTCCTACGAG. Its protein product is CASNPLDWSSYE. The whole CDR3 protein is CASNPLDWSSYEQYF.